Each of the 16 T cell receptor beta chains below was sequenced from the same sample in a study of beta chain features in type 1 diabetes. The sequenced template was cDNA made from the entire isolated RNA. This table comes from immunoSEQ multiplex PCR, and its TCRdb copy is limited to in-frame clones, with some not included. The data contain roughly 150,000 clones, roughly 8% of them seen just once; the ten biggest clones take up roughly 1%. Findings and caveats of the study: The study found moderately but significantly shorter TCRB CDR3s in all four CD4+ subsets of Type 1 diabetes patients.

For these receptors, no antigen is known. The sample consisted of central memory CD4+ T cells from blood. All receptors come from a woman aged 40 to 55 with type 1 diabetes.

The V gene is TRBV18, the J gene TRBJ2-7; TRBD2 agrees at 9 bases. This CDR3 region has 15 residues. Germline loops: CDR1 KGHSH, CDR2 LQKENI. V was pared by 4 bases and J by 3 bases, with 7 bases of the junction left unmatched. The CDR3 DNA follows: TGTGCCAGCTCACAAAGCGGGGGGTCGGGCTACGAGCAGTACTTC. Translating it yields CASSQSGGSGYEQYF.

This chain links TRBV2 with TRBJ1-5; TRBD1 is a possible D gene (5 bases). Germline CDR1 is SNHLY and CDR2 is FYNNEI. The CDR3 contains 15 residues. The V end lost 8 bases, the J end lost 2 bases, and 16 bases lay between the germline ends. The CDR3 coding sequence is TGTGCCAGCGGGGCGTCCACGGGTGGCAATCAGCCCCAGCATTTT. Translating it yields CASGASTGGNQPQHF. Looking up the rest from reference TRBV2 and TRBJ1-5 gives the full variable domain: EPEVTQTPSHQVTQMGQEVILRCVPISNHLYFYWYRQILGQKVEFLVSFYNNEISEKSEIFDDQFSVERPDGSNFTLKIRSTKLEDSAMYFCASGASTGGNQPQHFGDGTRLSIL.

CDR3 sequence: CASSFSSGTGDQYF. The CDR3 coding sequence is TGTGCCAGCAGTTTCTCTAGCGGGACGGGGGACCAGTACTTC. The chain recombines TRBV28 with TRBJ2-5; 9 bases map to TRBD2. Germline trimming cut 3 bases from V and 10 bases from J; bases unmatched to any gene: 9. CDR1 and CDR2 from the germline V gene are MDHEN and SYDVKM. There are 14 residues in the CDR3.

In its sample, this clone was seen a few times. This chain links TRBV29-1 with TRBJ2-2; D possibly corresponds to TRBD2 (7 bases). This CDR3 has 14 amino acids. From germline, CDR1 is SQVTM and CDR2 ANQGSEA. The germline V and J ends were trimmed by 7 bases and 7 bases, with 19 bases remaining between them. CDR3 residues: CSGRRGAKVGELFF. The CDR3 DNA sequence: TGCAGCGGGCGTCGGGGGGCGAAAGTCGGGGAGCTGTTTTTT.

This clone was detected ten times or more. This rearrangement joins TRBV29-1 to TRBJ1-1; 9 bases are a match to TRBD1. With V trimmed by 8 bases and J by 4 bases, 8 bases remained unmatched. Germline lookup yields CDR1 SQVTM and CDR2 ANQGSEA. There are 13 residues in the CDR3. CDR3 DNA sequence: TGCAGCTCATGGGACAGGGAGGTCACTGAAGCTTTCTTT. Translation: CSSWDREVTEAFF.

This clone showed up just a few times. This rearrangement joins TRBV23-1 to TRBJ2-2; 7 bases match TRBD2. TRBV23-1 is treated as an ORF (open reading frame) with a function not yet certain. The CDR3 runs 16 residues. The V gene end was trimmed by 2 bases and the J gene end by 0 bases; junction bases not matched to a gene: 3. The CDR3 bases are TGCGCCAGCAGTCAAGGGGACTATGCGAACACCGGGGAGCTGTTTTTT. It translates to CASSQGDYANTGELFF.

The chain links TRBV19 to TRBJ2-7; TRBD1 matches 7 bases. The CDR3 has 14 amino acids. Germline CDR1 is LNHDA and CDR2 is SQIVND (reference sequence). The junction had 4 bases not matched to a gene; V was cut back by 2 bases and J by 3 bases. CDR3 amino acids: CASSIRQGSYEQYF. In DNA, the CDR3 is TGTGCCAGTAGTATACGACAGGGCAGCTACGAGCAGTACTTC.

This clone appeared many times. CDR3 residues: CASSPGVLATEAFF. The DNA of the CDR3 is TGTGCCAGCTCACCCGGAGTGCTGGCAACTGAAGCTTTCTTT. The chain recombines TRBV18 with TRBJ1-1; D is undetermined. Trimming removed 3 bases at V and 5 bases at J, with 13 bases between. There are 14 residues in the CDR3. The germline V gene has CDR1 KGHSH and CDR2 LQKENI.

This clone was observed a handful of times. The chain couples TRBV30 to TRBJ2-2; 9 nucleotides align to TRBD2. The J segment lost 4 bases and the V segment lost 2 bases, leaving 5 bases of the junction unmatched. Germline lookup yields CDR1 GTSNPN and CDR2 SVGIG (reference sequence). CDR3 length: 15 amino acids. Here the CDR3 reads CAWSFPTSGTGELFF. Written as DNA, the CDR3 is TGTGCCTGGAGTTTCCCGACTAGCGGCACCGGGGAGCTGTTTTTT.

This clone was recorded many times. The chain combines TRBV11-2 with TRBJ1-2; D may be TRBD1 (6 bases). Trimming pared 5 bases from V and 7 bases from J, leaving 11 bases between. CDR3 length equals 12 residues. CDR1 is SGHAT, CDR2 FQNNGV, per germline. CDR3 loop: CASSPRGAGYTF. The CDR3 DNA follows: TGTGCCAGCAGCCCTCGGGGGGCTGGCTACACCTTC.

The genes are TRBV5-6 and TRBJ2-7, with 10 bases lining up with TRBD1. V was pared by 4 bases and J by 2 bases, with 6 bases of the junction left unmatched. This CDR3 spans 15 amino acids. Germline assignment: CDR1 SGHDT and CDR2 YYEEEE. The CDR3 DNA sequence: TGTGCCAGCAGCCTGAGCGGGACAGGGGCCTACGAGCAGTACTTC. Protein product: CASSLSGTGAYEQYF. The complete variable domain, with remaining parts taken from reference TRBV5-6 and TRBJ2-7, reads DAGVTQSPTHLIKTRGQQVTLRCSPKSGHDTVSWYQQALGQGPQFIFQYYEEEERQRGNFPDRFSGHQFPNYSSELNVNALLLGDSALYLCASSLSGTGAYEQYFGPGTRLTVT.

This clone was recorded at least ten times. The chain employs TRBV30 and TRBJ1-1; D remains ambiguous. V was pared by 0 bases and J by 1 base, with 6 bases between. Germline V gene lookup returns CDR1 GTSNPN and CDR2 SVGIG (reference sequence). The CDR3 has 13 amino acids. The CDR3 reads CAWSVNRNTEAFF. The CDR3 nucleotides are TGTGCCTGGAGTGTAAACAGGAACACTGAAGCTTTCTTT.

This clone was seen a few times. The V call is TRBV4-2, the J call TRBJ1-5; 7 bases line up with TRBD1. The germline V gene encodes CDR1 LGHNA and CDR2 YNFKEQ. With 4 bases clipped from V and 4 bases from J, the junction kept 7 bases outside the gene matches. CDR3 size: 15 residues. DNA for the CDR3: TGTGCCAGCAGCCCCACAGGGGCCCAGAATCAGCCCCAGCATTTT. Residues: CASSPTGAQNQPQHF.

V is TRBV4-1 and J is TRBJ1-2; D not resolved. The CDR3 spans 15 residues. Germline lookup yields CDR1 MGHRA and CDR2 YSYEKL. V was clipped by 1 base and J by 0 bases, with 9 bases between them. CDR3 protein: CASSQVAATNYGYTF. The CDR3 nucleotides read TGCGCCAGCAGCCAAGTTGCGGCCACTAACTATGGCTACACCTTC.

The rearrangement uses TRBV27 and TRBJ1-5; D is undetermined. V was trimmed by 5 bases and J by 4 bases, leaving 6 bases between them. CDR1 is MNHEY and CDR2 is SMNVEV in the germline V gene (reference sequence). The CDR3 totals 12 residues. For the CDR3, the DNA is TGTGCCAGCAGTCAGGCTAATCAGCCCCAGCATTTT. Amino acid sequence: CASSQANQPQHF.

V gene TRBV29-1 combines with J gene TRBJ1-4; 10 nucleotides match TRBD1. From germline, CDR1 is SQVTM and CDR2 ANQGSEA. J gave up 8 bases and V 6 bases, and 6 bases lay outside the gene matches. The CDR3 contains 13 residues. CDR3 loop: CSVSGTGEEKLFF. DNA of the CDR3: TGCAGCGTATCCGGGACAGGGGAGGAAAAACTGTTTTTT. The variable domain in full, with the rest retrieved from reference TRBV29-1 and TRBJ1-4, is SAVISQKPSRDICQRGTSLTIQCQVDSQVTMMFWYRQQPGQSLTLIATANQGSEATYESGFVIDKFPISRPNLTFSTLTVSNMSPEDSSIYLCSVSGTGEEKLFFGSGTQLSVL.